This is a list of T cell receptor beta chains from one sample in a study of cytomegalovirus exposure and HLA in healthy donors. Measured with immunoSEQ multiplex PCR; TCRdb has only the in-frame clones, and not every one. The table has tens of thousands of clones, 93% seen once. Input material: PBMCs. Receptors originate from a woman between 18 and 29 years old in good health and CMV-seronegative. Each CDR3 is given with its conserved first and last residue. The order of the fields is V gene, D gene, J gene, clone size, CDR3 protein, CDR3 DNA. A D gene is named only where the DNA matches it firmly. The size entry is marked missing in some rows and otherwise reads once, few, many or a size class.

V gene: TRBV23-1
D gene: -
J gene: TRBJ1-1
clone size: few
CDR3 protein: CASSQSELMNTEAFF
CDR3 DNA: TGCGCCAGCAGTCAATCGGAGCTCATGAACACTGAAGCTTTCTTT

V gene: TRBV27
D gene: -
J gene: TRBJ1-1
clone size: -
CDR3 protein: CASSPQGTNTEAFF
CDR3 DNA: TGTGCCAGCAGCCCCCAGGGGACGAACACTGAAGCTTTCTTT

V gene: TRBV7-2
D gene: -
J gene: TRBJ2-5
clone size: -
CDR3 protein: CASSLGGTPEETQYF
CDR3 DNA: TGTGCCAGCAGCTTAGGGGGGACTCCGGAAGAGACCCAGTACTTC

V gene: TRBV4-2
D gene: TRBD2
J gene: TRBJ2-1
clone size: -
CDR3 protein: CASSLTSGEYNEQFF
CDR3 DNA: TGTGCCAGCAGCCTGACTAGCGGGGAATACAATGAGCAGTTCTTC

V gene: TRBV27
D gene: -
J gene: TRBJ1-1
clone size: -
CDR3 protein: CASRTKQDMTEAFF
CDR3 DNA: TGTGCCAGCAGAACGAAGCAGGATATGACTGAAGCTTTCTTT

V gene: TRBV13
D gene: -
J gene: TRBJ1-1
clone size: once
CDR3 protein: CASSLMSNTEAFF
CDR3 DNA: TGTGCCAGCAGCCTTATGAGTAACACTGAAGCTTTCTTT

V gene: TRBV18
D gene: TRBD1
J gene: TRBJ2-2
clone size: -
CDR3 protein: CASSPQGQGAWTGELFF
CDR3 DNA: TGTGCCAGCTCACCTCAGGGACAGGGGGCATGGACCGGGGAGCTGTTTTTT

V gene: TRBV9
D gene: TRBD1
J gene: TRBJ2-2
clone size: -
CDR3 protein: CASSVGRGSTGELFF
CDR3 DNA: TGTGCCAGCAGCGTAGGCAGGGGGAGCACCGGGGAGCTGTTTTTT

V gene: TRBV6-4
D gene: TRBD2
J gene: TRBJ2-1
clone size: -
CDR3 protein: CASSEASGSFNKQFF
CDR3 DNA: TGTGCCAGCAGTGAGGCTAGCGGGAGTTTCAATAAGCAGTTCTTC

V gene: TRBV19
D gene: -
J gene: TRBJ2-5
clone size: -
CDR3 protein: CASSDVMAGLEETQYF
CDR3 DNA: TGTGCCAGTAGTGATGTTATGGCAGGGCTGGAAGAGACCCAGTACTTC

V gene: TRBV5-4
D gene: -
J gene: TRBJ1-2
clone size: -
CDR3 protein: CASSLSARGDYGYTF
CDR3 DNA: TGTGCCAGCAGCTTGTCGGCCAGGGGTGACTATGGCTACACCTTC

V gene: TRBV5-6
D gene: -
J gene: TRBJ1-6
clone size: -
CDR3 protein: CASSLGAGAVPLHF
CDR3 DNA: TGTGCCAGCAGCTTGGGGGCAGGGGCCGTCCCCCTCCACTTT

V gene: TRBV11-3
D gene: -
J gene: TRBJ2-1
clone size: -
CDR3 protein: CASSLNEVGEQFF
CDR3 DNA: TGTGCCAGCAGCTTAAACGAGGTCGGTGAGCAGTTCTTC

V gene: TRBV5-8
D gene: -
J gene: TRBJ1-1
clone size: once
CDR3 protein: CASSLRVGGTTEAFF
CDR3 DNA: TGTGCCAGCAGCCTACGGGTTGGGGGGACCACTGAAGCTTTCTTT

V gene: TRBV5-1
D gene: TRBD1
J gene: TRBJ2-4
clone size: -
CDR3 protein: CASSLNRGKWNIQYF
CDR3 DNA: TGCGCCAGCAGCTTGAACAGGGGAAAGTGGAACATTCAGTACTTC

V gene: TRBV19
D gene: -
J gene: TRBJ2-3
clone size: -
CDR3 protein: CASSIRQGTDTQYF
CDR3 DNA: TGTGCCAGTAGTATTCGGCAGGGCACAGATACGCAGTATTTT

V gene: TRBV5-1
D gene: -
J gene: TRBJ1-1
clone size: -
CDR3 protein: CASRDRLTNTEAFF
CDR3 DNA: TGCGCCAGCCGCGACAGGCTTACGAACACTGAAGCTTTCTTT

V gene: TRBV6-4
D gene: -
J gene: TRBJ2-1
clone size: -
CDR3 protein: CASSVMGSGDEQFF
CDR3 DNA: TGTGCCAGCAGTGTCATGGGGAGTGGGGATGAGCAGTTCTTC

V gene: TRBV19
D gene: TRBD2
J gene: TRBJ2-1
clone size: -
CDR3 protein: CASSMTSADNEQFF
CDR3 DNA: TGTGCCAGTAGTATGACTAGCGCCGACAATGAGCAGTTCTTC

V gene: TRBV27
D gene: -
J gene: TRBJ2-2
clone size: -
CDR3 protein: CASSLGGGRTGELFF
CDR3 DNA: TGTGCCAGCAGTTTAGGCGGGGGCAGAACCGGGGAGCTGTTTTTT

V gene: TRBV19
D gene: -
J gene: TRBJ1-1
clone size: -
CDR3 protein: CASNRGGTEAFF
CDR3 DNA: TGTGCCAGTAATCGGGGGGGCACTGAAGCTTTCTTT

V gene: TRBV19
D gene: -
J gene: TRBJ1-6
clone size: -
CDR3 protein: CASRGQHSSYNSPLHF
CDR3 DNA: TGTGCCAGTAGAGGACAACACAGCTCCTATAATTCACCCCTCCACTTT

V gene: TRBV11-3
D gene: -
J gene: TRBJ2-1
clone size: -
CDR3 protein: CASSPSNEQFF
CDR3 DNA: TGTGCCAGCAGCCCTAGCAATGAGCAGTTCTTC

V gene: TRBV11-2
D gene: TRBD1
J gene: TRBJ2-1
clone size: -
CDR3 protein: CASSPATGGSYNEQFF
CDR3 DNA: TGTGCCAGCAGCCCCGCAACAGGGGGGAGCTACAATGAGCAGTTCTTC

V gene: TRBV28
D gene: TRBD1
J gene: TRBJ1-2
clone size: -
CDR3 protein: CASRLTQGAHNGYTF
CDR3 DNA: TGTGCCAGCAGACTGACGCAGGGGGCGCATAATGGCTACACCTTC

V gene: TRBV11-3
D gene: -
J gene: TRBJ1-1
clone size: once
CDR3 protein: CASRYRGNTEAFF
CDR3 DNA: TGTGCCAGCAGGTACCGGGGGAACACTGAAGCTTTCTTT

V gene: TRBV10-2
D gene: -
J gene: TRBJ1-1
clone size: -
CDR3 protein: CASSESGGLMNTEAFF
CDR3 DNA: TGCGCCAGCAGTGAGTCAGGCGGGCTTATGAACACTGAAGCTTTCTTT

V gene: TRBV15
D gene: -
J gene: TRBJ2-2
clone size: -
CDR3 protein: CATSIAGELFF
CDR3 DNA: TGTGCCACCAGCATAGCCGGGGAGCTGTTTTTT

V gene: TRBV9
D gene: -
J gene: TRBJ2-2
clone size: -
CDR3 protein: CASSVSTGELFF
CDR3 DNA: TGTGCCAGCAGCGTCTCCACCGGGGAGCTGTTTTTT

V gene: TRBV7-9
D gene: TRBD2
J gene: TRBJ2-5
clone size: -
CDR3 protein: CAIHKTSANGGAQYF
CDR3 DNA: TGTGCCATCCATAAGACTAGCGCTAACGGGGGGGCCCAGTACTTC

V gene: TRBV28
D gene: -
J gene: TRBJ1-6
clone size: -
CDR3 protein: CASWSSRSSYNSPLHF
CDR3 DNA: TGTGCCAGCTGGAGTTCTAGGAGCTCCTATAATTCACCCCTCCACTTT

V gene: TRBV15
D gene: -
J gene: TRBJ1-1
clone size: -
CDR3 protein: CATSRPGGLNTEAFF
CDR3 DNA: TGTGCCACCAGCAGACCCGGAGGCCTGAACACTGAAGCTTTCTTT

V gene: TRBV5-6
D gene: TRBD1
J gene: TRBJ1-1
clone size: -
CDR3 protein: CASSLESRGLGTEAFF
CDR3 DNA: TGTGCCAGCAGCTTGGAAAGCAGGGGGCTGGGGACTGAAGCTTTCTTT

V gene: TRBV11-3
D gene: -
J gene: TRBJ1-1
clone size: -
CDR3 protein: CASSRGGNTEAFF
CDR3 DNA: TGTGCCAGCAGCCGGGGGGGGAACACTGAAGCTTTCTTT

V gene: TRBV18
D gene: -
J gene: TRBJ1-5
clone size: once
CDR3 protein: CASSPQQAINSNQPQHF
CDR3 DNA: TGTGCCAGCTCACCACAACAGGCGATAAATAGCAATCAGCCCCAGCATTTT

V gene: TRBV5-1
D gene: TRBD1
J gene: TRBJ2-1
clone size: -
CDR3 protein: CASSLEGQGVREQFF
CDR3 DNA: TGCGCCAGCAGCTTGGAGGGACAGGGAGTGCGTGAGCAGTTCTTC